This is a list of T cell receptor beta chains from one sample in a study of blood T cells in healthy people across ages. TCRdb re-called the 5' RACE reads through MiXCR, storing one row per CDR3 protein. The data hold around 1,800,000 distinct CDR3 sequences, with about 39% observed a single time. Sequencing input: blood. These receptors originate from a human donor in good health. The conserved cysteine and the conserved F or W are not part of the CDR3 here. Not all rows give a size; the values are once, few, many and, for expanded clones, a class.

.	TRBV7-2	TRBJ2-2	ASSLPMEAGDTGELF
few	TRBV20-1	TRBJ1-2	SARDTRAKEANYGYT
.	TRBV10-3	TRBJ2-5	AIADGTSGETQY
few	TRBV29-1	TRBJ2-3	SAGRPLTDTQY
few	TRBV20-1	TRBJ1-2	SAGQGAPGGYT
.	TRBV28	TRBJ2-5	ASNPYLGDHQETQY
.	TRBV3-1	TRBJ2-7	ASSPRRWASYEQY
many	TRBV20-1	TRBJ2-3	SAVQGAGYTQY
.	TRBV4-2	TRBJ2-1	ASSQEASPKSYEQF
.	TRBV30	TRBJ2-5	AWSPGSFGQETQY
few	TRBV7-6	TRBJ2-7	ASSAGTGDNEQY
many	TRBV18	TRBJ2-7	ASSPGGGIYEQY